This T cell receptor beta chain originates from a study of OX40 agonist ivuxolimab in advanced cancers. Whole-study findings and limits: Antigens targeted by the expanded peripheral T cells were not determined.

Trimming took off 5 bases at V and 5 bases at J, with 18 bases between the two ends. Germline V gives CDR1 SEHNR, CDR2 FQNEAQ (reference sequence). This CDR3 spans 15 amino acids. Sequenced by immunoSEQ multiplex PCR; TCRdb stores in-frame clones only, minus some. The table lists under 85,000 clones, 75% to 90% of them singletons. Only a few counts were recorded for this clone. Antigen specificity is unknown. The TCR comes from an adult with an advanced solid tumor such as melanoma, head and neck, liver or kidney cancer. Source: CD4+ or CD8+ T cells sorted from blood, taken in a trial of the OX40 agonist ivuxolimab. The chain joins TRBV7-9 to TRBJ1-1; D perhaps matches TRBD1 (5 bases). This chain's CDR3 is CASSTRGRSGTEAFF. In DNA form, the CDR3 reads TGTGCCAGCAGCACGCGGGGACGGTCTGGGACTGAAGCTTTCTTT.